The entry below describes one T cell receptor beta chain. Losses at the gene ends were 4 bases for V and 5 bases for J; bases not matched to a gene: 8. Germline CDR1 is SGHAT and CDR2 is FQNNGV. This CDR3 has 15 amino acids. Donors were grouped by their self-reported clinical history. Two consecutive negative NP/OP PCR tests, clearance, or resolved symptoms defined Cohort 3 recovery. This record comes from a study of blood T cell repertoires in COVID-19. Turning to the study itself: T cells, B-cell-depleted T cells, or PBMCs provided the cDNA or gDNA that served as material.

In the original analysis: Amplifying reference gene primers gave estimates of nucleated cell counts. Sequencing was performed with immunoSEQ multiplex PCR; in TCRdb, only in-frame clones are kept and a portion is missing. V and J calls and clone size are those listed in that table; D and trimming were worked out from the DNA. The sample has a few hundred thousand clones, 85% to 90% seen once. The TCR comes from a man between 18 and 29 years old who had recovered from COVID-19. The rearrangement uses TRBV11-2 and TRBJ1-1, with 9 bases matching TRBD1. Input material: PBMCs or T cells enriched from blood (not recorded which). The CDR3, as DNA: TGTGCCAGCAGCTACCGGACAGGGGTAGAGACTGAAGCTTTCTTT. Amino acids: CASSYRTGVETEAFF.